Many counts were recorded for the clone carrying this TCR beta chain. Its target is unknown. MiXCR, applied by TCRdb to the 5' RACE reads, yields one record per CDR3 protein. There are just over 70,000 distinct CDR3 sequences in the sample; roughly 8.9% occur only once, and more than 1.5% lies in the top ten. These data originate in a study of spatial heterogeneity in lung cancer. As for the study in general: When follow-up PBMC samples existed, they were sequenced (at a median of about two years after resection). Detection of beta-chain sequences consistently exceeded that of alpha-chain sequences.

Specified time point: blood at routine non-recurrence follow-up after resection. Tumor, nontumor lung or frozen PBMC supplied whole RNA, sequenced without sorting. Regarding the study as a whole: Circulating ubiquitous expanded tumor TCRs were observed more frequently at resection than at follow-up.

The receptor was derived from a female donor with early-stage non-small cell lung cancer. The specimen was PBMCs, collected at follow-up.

CDR3 amino acids: CASSHRDSLAKNIQYF. Written as DNA, the CDR3 is TGTGCCAGCAGTCACCGGGACAGTCTAGCCAAAAACATTCAGTACTTC. V usage is TRBV6-5 and J usage is TRBJ2-4; 7 bases are shared with TRBD1. The CDR3 totals 16 residues. Per germline, CDR1 MNHEY and CDR2 SVGAGI. After removal of 5 bases from V and 0 bases from J, the junction contained 7 bases not matched to a gene.